This T cell receptor (beta chain) was recorded in a study of CD8+ T cells in alopecia areata. Reverse transcribed after extraction, RNA yielded cDNA as the sequencing template. Repertoires were generated with immunoSEQ multiplex PCR, while TCRdb's copy carries only in-frame clones and drops some. The sample lists around 19,000 clones; roughly two thirds were seen once. Sorting of the five patients' CD4+ cells gave CD25+CD127- cells as the output. PBMCs provided sorted CD4+ and CD8+ T cells. This clone showed up just a few times. The sample comprised CD4+ Tregs sorted from blood. The receptor's source is a human donor with alopecia areata.

For the CDR3, the DNA is TGTGCCAGCAGCGACAGATTAGTCAATGAGCAGTTCTTC. Translation gives CASSDRLVNEQFF. The chain uses TRBV6-6 and TRBJ2-1; D may be TRBD1 (5 bases). Germline values: CDR1 MNHNY, CDR2 SVGAGI (reference sequence). The V and J ends lost 6 bases and 6 bases respectively, with 12 bases between them. The CDR3 is made up of 13 amino acids.